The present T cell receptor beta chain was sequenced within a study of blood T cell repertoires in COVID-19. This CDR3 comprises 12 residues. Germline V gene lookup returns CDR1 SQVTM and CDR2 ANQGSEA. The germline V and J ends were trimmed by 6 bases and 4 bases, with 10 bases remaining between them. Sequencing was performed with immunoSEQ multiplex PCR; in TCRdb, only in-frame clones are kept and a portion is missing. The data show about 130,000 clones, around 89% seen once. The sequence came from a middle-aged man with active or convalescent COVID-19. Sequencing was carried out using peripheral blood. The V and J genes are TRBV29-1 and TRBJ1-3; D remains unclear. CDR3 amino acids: CSVADGGNTIYF. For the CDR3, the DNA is TGCAGCGTCGCGGATGGGGGAAACACCATATATTTT.